A selection of T cell receptor beta chains follows, all from one sample in a study of chemoradiotherapy in HPV16-positive cancers. The repertoire was sequenced with immunoSEQ multiplex PCR; TCRdb's copy has only in-frame clones and lacks some. The sample lists roughly 7,000 clones, about 89% occurring once. This specimen was acquired from a patient who underwent chemoradiotherapy. The origin of the receptors is a human donor with HPV-associated anogenital cancer. The CDR3 runs from the conserved cysteine through the conserved F or W. A D gene is named only where the DNA matches it firmly. Clone sizes are given selectively: once, few, many, or a class where the clone is expanded.

d_gene | j_gene | v_gene | abundance | CDR3aa | CDR3nt
TRBD2 | TRBJ2-7 | TRBV27 | NA | CASRSSGRTYEQYF | TGTGCCAGCAGGAGTAGCGGGAGGACCTACGAGCAGTACTTC
NA | TRBJ1-2 | TRBV9 | NA | CASSVGGGNYGYTF | TGTGCCAGCAGCGTAGGCGGGGGAAACTATGGCTACACCTTC
NA | TRBJ1-1 | TRBV7-6 | NA | CASSLDPGMNTEAFF | TGTGCCAGCAGCTTAGATCCGGGGATGAACACTGAAGCTTTCTTT
NA | TRBJ1-1 | TRBV27 | NA | CASSPRWGGGTEAFF | TGTGCCAGCAGTCCGAGATGGGGGGGCGGCACTGAAGCTTTCTTT
TRBD1 | TRBJ1-2 | TRBV2 | NA | CASSSPGQAPNYGYTF | TGTGCCAGCAGTTCCCCGGGACAGGCGCCTAACTATGGCTACACCTTC
NA | TRBJ2-3 | TRBV7-2 | NA | CASSPTFPARTDTQYF | TGTGCCAGCAGCCCGACCTTTCCAGCCCGCACAGATACGCAGTATTTT
TRBD1 | TRBJ2-7 | TRBV5-1 | NA | CASSFNSGTGSTEQYF | TGCGCCAGCAGCTTCAACTCCGGGACAGGGTCAACCGAGCAGTACTTC
NA | TRBJ2-7 | TRBV27 | NA | CASSLIGPYEQYF | TGTGCCAGCAGTTTAATAGGACCCTACGAGCAGTACTTC
NA | TRBJ1-1 | TRBV19 | NA | CASSMDSVNTEAFF | TGTGCCAGTAGTATGGACTCAGTGAACACTGAAGCTTTCTTT
NA | TRBJ2-4 | TRBV4-1 | once | CASSQLGLAKNIQYF | TGCGCCAGCAGCCAGCTAGGGCTAGCCAAAAACATTCAGTACTTC
NA | TRBJ2-4 | TRBV7-6 | NA | CASSENWRVGKNIQYF | TGTGCCAGCAGCGAAAACTGGCGGGTCGGAAAAAACATTCAGTACTTC
NA | TRBJ1-2 | TRBV27 | NA | CASSLRGTYGYTF | TGTGCCAGCAGTCTCAGGGGAACCTATGGCTACACCTTC
NA | TRBJ2-7 | TRBV5-6 | NA | CASSFATGEQYF | TGTGCCAGCAGCTTTGCTACGGGCGAGCAGTACTTC
TRBD2 | TRBJ2-7 | TRBV15 | NA | CATSRDRGGRTYEQYF | TGTGCCACCAGCAGAGATCGGGGCGGGAGAACCTACGAGCAGTACTTC
NA | TRBJ2-6 | TRBV9 | NA | CASSPARAGANVLTF | TGTGCCAGCAGCCCCGCAAGGGCTGGGGCCAACGTCCTGACTTTC
NA | TRBJ1-1 | TRBV18 | NA | CASSQTGNTEAFF | TGTGCCAGCTCACAAACAGGGAACACTGAAGCTTTCTTT
NA | TRBJ2-5 | TRBV19 | NA | CASSPRDGETQYF | TGTGCCAGTAGCCCCCGGGACGGGGAGACCCAGTACTTC
NA | TRBJ1-1 | TRBV7-8 | few | CASSEAGGLMNTEAFF | TGTGCCAGCAGCGAAGCCGGGGGCTTAATGAACACTGAAGCTTTCTTT
NA | TRBJ1-3 | TRBV5-5 | NA | CASSLASANSGNTIYF | TGTGCCAGCAGCTTGGCCTCGGCCAATTCTGGAAACACCATATATTTT
TRBD2 | TRBJ2-5 | TRBV5-4 | NA | CASSGRSSGRASSETQYF | TGTGCCAGCAGCGGCCGCTCTAGCGGGAGGGCCTCGTCAGAGACCCAGTACTTC
NA | TRBJ2-5 | TRBV5-1 | NA | CASRFSGAWTQYF | TGCGCCAGCAGATTCTCAGGGGCGTGGACCCAGTACTTC
NA | TRBJ1-2 | TRBV2 | NA | CASSVYGGNTF | TGTGCCAGCAGTGTGTACGGTGGGAACACCTTC
TRBD1 | TRBJ1-2 | TRBV14 | few | CASSHRDRRNYGYTF | TGTGCCAGCAGCCACCGGGACAGACGGAACTATGGCTACACCTTC
NA | TRBJ2-3 | TRBV6-1 | NA | CASSDPGTMTDTQYF | TGTGCCAGCAGTGACCCCGGGACGATGACAGATACGCAGTATTTT
NA | TRBJ2-6 | TRBV19 | NA | CASSSTGANVLTF | TGTGCCAGTAGTTCCACTGGGGCCAACGTCCTGACTTTC
NA | TRBJ2-7 | TRBV7-8 | NA | CASSLGGRGQYEQYF | TGTGCCAGCAGCTTAGGGGGTCGGGGGCAATACGAGCAGTACTTC
NA | TRBJ2-1 | TRBV4-1 | NA | CASSQDPPGLHNEQFF | TGCGCCAGCAGCCAAGATCCCCCGGGACTGCACAATGAGCAGTTCTTC
NA | TRBJ1-1 | TRBV2 | once | CASTAKGNTEAFF | TGTGCCAGCACCGCCAAGGGAAACACTGAAGCTTTCTTT
NA | TRBJ2-6 | TRBV15 | NA | CATSPGGGGASGANVLTF | TGTGCCACCAGCCCAGGGGGCGGGGGGGCCTCTGGGGCCAACGTCCTGACTTTC
TRBD1 | TRBJ1-1 | TRBV6-6 | NA | CASSSQGAGNTEAFF | TGTGCCAGCAGTTCACAGGGGGCGGGGAACACTGAAGCTTTCTTT
NA | TRBJ1-2 | TRBV11-3 | NA | CASSLYSGGQTPNYGYTF | TGTGCCAGCAGCTTATACTCTGGAGGGCAGACCCCAAACTATGGCTACACCTTC
TRBD1 | TRBJ2-2 | TRBV6-4 | NA | CASSRDSPTGELFF | TGTGCCAGCAGCAGGGACAGTCCCACCGGGGAGCTGTTTTTT
TRBD2 | TRBJ2-3 | TRBV4-1 | NA | CASSQVRRGGVTDTQYF | TGCGCCAGCAGCCAAGTACGGCGGGGGGGCGTCACAGATACGCAGTATTTT
NA | TRBJ2-1 | TRBV5-5 | NA | CASSPRVDWGRLNEQFF | TGTGCCAGCAGCCCCCGGGTGGATTGGGGGCGCTTAAATGAGCAGTTCTTC
NA | TRBJ2-1 | TRBV9 | NA | CASSVGGSAYNEQFF | TGTGCCAGCAGCGTAGGTGGGAGCGCCTACAATGAGCAGTTCTTC
TRBD1 | TRBJ1-2 | TRBV27 | NA | CASSYGQGGHGYTF | TGTGCCAGCAGTTATGGACAGGGAGGGCATGGCTACACCTTC
NA | TRBJ1-6 | TRBV11-2 | NA | CASSLVQGVSLHF | TGTGCCAGCAGCTTAGTTCAGGGAGTATCCCTCCACTTT
TRBD1 | TRBJ1-3 | TRBV25-1 | NA | CASSELTPGQNSGNTIYF | TGTGCCAGCAGTGAACTAACCCCGGGACAGAACTCTGGAAACACCATATATTTT
TRBD1 | TRBJ1-5 | TRBV30 | NA | CAWTPQGGDQPQHF | TGTGCCTGGACCCCTCAGGGGGGAGATCAGCCCCAGCATTTT
NA | TRBJ2-1 | TRBV27 | NA | CASSSLASLGYGEQFF | TGTGCCAGCAGTTCGTTAGCATCCCTGGGGTACGGTGAGCAGTTCTTC
NA | TRBJ2-1 | TRBV5-6 | NA | CASSLPGAHNEQFF | TGTGCCAGCAGCTTGCCCGGGGCACACAATGAGCAGTTCTTC
NA | TRBJ2-2 | TRBV6-1 | once | CASSPSPAVGELFF | TGTGCCAGCTCTCCTTCTCCGGCGGTCGGGGAGCTGTTTTTT
TRBD2 | TRBJ2-2 | TRBV5-4 | NA | CASSPTSGSLELFF | TGTGCCAGCAGCCCGACTAGCGGGAGTTTGGAGCTGTTTTTT
NA | TRBJ2-1 | TRBV5-1 | NA | CASSFGTSSYNEQFF | TGCGCCAGCAGCTTCGGTACGAGCTCCTACAATGAGCAGTTCTTC
TRBD2 | TRBJ2-7 | TRBV7-8 | NA | CASSAGTSGTGEQYF | TGTGCCAGCAGCGCAGGGACTAGCGGAACGGGAGAGCAGTACTTC
NA | TRBJ2-1 | TRBV28 | NA | CASSSQYGEQFF | TGTGCCAGCAGTAGCCAATATGGTGAGCAGTTCTTC
TRBD1 | TRBJ1-5 | TRBV4-1 | NA | CASSQDKGQGDQPQHF | TGCGCCAGCAGCCAAGATAAGGGACAGGGCGATCAGCCCCAGCATTTT